Following are 14 T cell receptor beta chains from one sample sequenced in a study of Graves' ophthalmopathy and Graves' hyperthyroidism. As the template, RNA transcripts were used to amplify TCR beta CDR3 regions. An initial RT-PCR round employing HTBI primers preceded a second-round multiplex PCR. TCRdb independently ran MiXCR on the multiplex PCR reads; one entry per CDR3 protein. The table has 200,000 to 300,000 distinct CDR3 sequences, around 42% seen once. Sequencing was done on a sample of peripheral blood. These receptors came from an adult man with Graves' ophthalmopathy.

This clonotype was seen more than once but under ten times. V and J are TRBV5-1 and TRBJ2-5, with TRBD1 matching 7 bases. Unmatched junction bases numbered 14, after V lost 1 base and J lost 5 bases. CDR1 and CDR2 (germline): SGHRS, YFSETQ. This CDR3 has 17 amino acids. CDR3 sequence: CASSLTGDHFATETQYF. For the CDR3, the DNA is TGCGCCAGCAGCTTGACAGGGGACCACTTTGCGACGGAGACCCAGTACTTC.

This rearrangement joins TRBV6-5 to TRBJ1-3; D gene ambiguous. The germline V and J ends were trimmed by 6 bases and 0 bases, with 12 bases remaining between them. The CDR3 covers 15 residues. From germline, CDR1 is MNHEY and CDR2 SVGAGI. In DNA, the CDR3 is TGTGCCAGCAGCTACGACTGGGGCTCTGGAAACACCATATATTTT. Its protein product is CASSYDWGSGNTIYF.

The chain couples TRBV11-3 to TRBJ2-6; D gene unclear. The V and J ends lost 5 bases and 1 base respectively, with 12 bases between them. The CDR3 totals 16 residues. CDR1 SGHNT and CDR2 YENEEA come from the germline V gene. The CDR3 DNA reads TGTGCCAGCAGCAGCAGACACTTATCTGGGGCCAACGTCCTGACTTTC. It encodes CASSSRHLSGANVLTF.

The chain has TRBV20-1 and TRBJ2-7; 11 nucleotides line up with TRBD2. The length of the CDR3 is 14 residues. V gave up 3 bases and J gave up 4 bases; unmatched junction bases: 5. From germline, CDR1 is DFQATT and CDR2 SNEGSKA (reference sequence). The CDR3 spells CSASTSGSRYEQYF. The CDR3 nucleotides are TGCAGTGCTAGCACTAGCGGGAGTAGGTACGAGCAGTACTTC.

The gene calls are TRBV2 and TRBJ2-7, with 7 bases lining up with TRBD1. The length of the CDR3 is 14 residues. CDR1 and CDR2 from the germline V gene are SNHLY and FYNNEI. V lost 6 bases to trimming and J lost 3 bases; unmatched junction nucleotides: 8. This CDR3 reads CASSPGQTSYEQYF. CDR3 DNA sequence: TGTGCCAGCAGCCCGGGACAGACAAGCTACGAGCAGTACTTC.

The V and J genes are TRBV10-3 and TRBJ1-5, with TRBD1 as a possible D gene (6 bases). CDR1 is ENHRY, CDR2 SYGVKD, per germline. V was clipped by 2 bases and J by 0 bases, with 8 bases between them. CDR3 length equals 15 residues. Here the CDR3 DNA reads TGTGCCATCAGTGAGGGACAGAATAGCAATCAGCCCCAGCATTTT. It encodes CAISEGQNSNQPQHF.

The rearrangement uses TRBV9 and TRBJ1-2, with 7 bases that match TRBD1. The germline CDR1 and CDR2 sequences are SGDLS and YYNGEE. V lost 4 bases, J lost 5 bases, and 11 bases stayed unmatched. This CDR3 spans 15 amino acids. CDR3 nucleotides: TGTGCCAGCAGCCCTCGGGGAGGGGGCGGTTATGGCTACACCTTC. Translation: CASSPRGGGGYGYTF. The full variable domain, completed using reference TRBV9 and TRBJ1-2, is DSGVTQTPKHLITATGQRVTLRCSPRSGDLSVYWYQQSLDQGLQFLIQYYNGEERAKGNILERFSAQQFPDLHSELNLSSLELGDSALYFCASSPRGGGGYGYTFGSGTRLTVV.

Concerning this clonotype: Its ends do not fully match the called genes, so a read error is possible. In DNA form, the CDR3 reads TGTGCCAGCAGTGAATCAGCAGGGTTGACCTACGAGCAGTACTTC. It encodes CASSESAGLTYEQYF. The chain uses TRBV10-3 and TRBJ2-7; TRBD1 is a possible D gene (5 bases). Germline CDR1 reads ENHRY; CDR2 reads SYGVKD. The CDR3 loop spans 15 amino acids.

This clonotype was counted a few times. The chain combines TRBV29-1 with TRBJ1-2, with a tentative D call TRBD1 (6 bases). V lost 7 bases and J 4 bases, leaving 10 bases between the germline ends. The CDR3 is 11 residues long. The germline V gene has CDR1 SQVTM and CDR2 ANQGSEA. The CDR3 DNA reads TGCAGCGCCCGGGACATCTATGGCTACACCTTC. The encoded protein is CSARDIYGYTF.

In this sample, this clonotype turned up a few times. The chain employs TRBV19 and TRBJ2-7; TRBD1 aligns across 10 bases. Trimming at V came to 5 bases and at J to 5 bases, leaving 9 bases not matched to a gene. Germline V gene data show CDR1 as LNHDA and CDR2 as SQIVND (reference sequence). The CDR3 is 15 residues long. DNA for the CDR3: TGTGCCAGTAGTCAAGGGACAGGGGAGCGAAACGAGCAGTACTTC. Translating it yields CASSQGTGERNEQYF.

The sample holds a few counts of this clonotype. The chain carries TRBV2 and TRBJ2-5; no clear D gene. Germline values: CDR1 SNHLY, CDR2 FYNNEI. The CDR3 is made up of 13 amino acids. Trimming removed 3 bases at V and 2 bases at J, with 7 bases between. Here the CDR3 DNA reads TGTGCCAGCAGTGACGGGCTACAAGAGACCCAGTACTTC. Amino acids: CASSDGLQETQYF.

The table lists this clonotype with a few counts. The chain has TRBV20-1 and TRBJ2-7; D might be TRBD1 (5 bases). Trimming cost V 6 bases and J 3 bases, with 12 bases left between them. There are 12 residues in the CDR3. Germline CDR1 and CDR2: DFQATT and SNEGSKA (reference sequence). The CDR3 is CSAKPDSYEQYF. CDR3 DNA sequence: TGCAGTGCCAAACCCGACAGCTACGAGCAGTACTTC.

The gene calls are TRBV2 and TRBJ2-7; D remains unclear. Germline V gene sequence: CDR1 SNHLY, CDR2 FYNNEI. This CDR3 is 14 amino acids long. The ends were cut back, 8 bases at V and 2 bases at J, with 16 bases in the middle. CDR3 sequence reads: CASVKAGHTYEQYF. The CDR3 DNA is TGTGCCAGCGTCAAAGCAGGCCATACCTACGAGCAGTACTTC.

The rearrangement uses TRBV20-1 and TRBJ2-7; 7 bases map to TRBD1. This CDR3 contains 14 residues. Germline V gene data show CDR1 as DFQATT and CDR2 as SNEGSKA (reference sequence). The trim removed 4 bases at V and 1 base at J, leaving 7 bases unmatched. CDR3 protein: CSAITGTASYEQYF. The CDR3, as DNA: TGCAGTGCTATAACCGGGACAGCTTCCTACGAGCAGTACTTC.